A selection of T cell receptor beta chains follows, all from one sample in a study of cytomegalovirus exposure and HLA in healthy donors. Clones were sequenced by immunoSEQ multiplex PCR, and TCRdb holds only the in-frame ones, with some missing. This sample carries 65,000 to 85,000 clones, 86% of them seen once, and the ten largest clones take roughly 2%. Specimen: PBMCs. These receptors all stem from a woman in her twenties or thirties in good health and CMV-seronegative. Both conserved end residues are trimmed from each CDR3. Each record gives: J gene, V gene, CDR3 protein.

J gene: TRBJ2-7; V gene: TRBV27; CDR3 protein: ASSFRQGLGEQY
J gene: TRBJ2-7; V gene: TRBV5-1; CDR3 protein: ASSLGGSGSSPYEQY
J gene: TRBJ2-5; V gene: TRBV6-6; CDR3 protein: ASRRADQGETQY
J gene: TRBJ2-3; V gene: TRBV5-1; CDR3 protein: ASSFRQGRGDTQY
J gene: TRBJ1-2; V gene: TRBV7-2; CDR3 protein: ASSLSGGLYGYT
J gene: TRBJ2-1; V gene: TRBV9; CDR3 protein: ASSVGAGASNEQF
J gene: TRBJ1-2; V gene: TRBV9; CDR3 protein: ASSLPDRSDGYT
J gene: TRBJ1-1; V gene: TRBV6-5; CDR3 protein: ASSWFPGQPAEAF
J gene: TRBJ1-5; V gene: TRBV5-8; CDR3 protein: ASSFDRAAYSNQPQH
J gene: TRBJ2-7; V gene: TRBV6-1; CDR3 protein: ASRILGGVEQY
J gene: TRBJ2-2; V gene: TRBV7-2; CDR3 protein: ASSLRVAGVRLF
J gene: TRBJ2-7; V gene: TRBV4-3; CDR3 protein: ASSQEASGNYEQY
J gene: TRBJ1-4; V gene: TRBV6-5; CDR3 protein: ASSLTAGEKLF
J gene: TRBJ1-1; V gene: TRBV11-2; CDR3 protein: ASSFGQGKAEAF
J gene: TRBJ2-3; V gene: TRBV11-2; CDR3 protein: ASTLQSSTDTQY
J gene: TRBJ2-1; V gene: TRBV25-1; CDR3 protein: ASSPQGTGMNEQF
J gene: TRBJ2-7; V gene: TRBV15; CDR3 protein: ATSRDPGQGPHEQY
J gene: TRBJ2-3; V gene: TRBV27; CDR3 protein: ASSFQKREVSTDTQY
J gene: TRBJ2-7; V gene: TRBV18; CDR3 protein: ASSSDRGLSNEQY
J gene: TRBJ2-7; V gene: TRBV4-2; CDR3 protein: ASSQETSGSEYEQY
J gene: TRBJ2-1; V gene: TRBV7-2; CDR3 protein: ASSLEGTRIGEQF
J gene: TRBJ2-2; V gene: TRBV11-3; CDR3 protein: ASSRLGTGELF
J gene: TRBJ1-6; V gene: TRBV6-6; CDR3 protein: ASVWGVYNSPLH
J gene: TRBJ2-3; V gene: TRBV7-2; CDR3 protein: ASSKGFVPDTQY
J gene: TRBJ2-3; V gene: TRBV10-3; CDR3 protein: AISAGQGTDTQY
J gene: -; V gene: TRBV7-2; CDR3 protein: ASSSGFQNNEQY
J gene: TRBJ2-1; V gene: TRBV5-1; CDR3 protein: ASSQQGTPSYNEQF
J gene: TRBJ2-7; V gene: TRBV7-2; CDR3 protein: ASTGTPGSYEQY
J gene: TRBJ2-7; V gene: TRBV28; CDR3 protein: ASSFLGTGPYYEQY
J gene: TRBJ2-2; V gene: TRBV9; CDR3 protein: ASSQRALETGELF
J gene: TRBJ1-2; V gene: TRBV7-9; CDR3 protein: ASSLGSGHSYGYT